These T cell receptor beta chains were read from a single sample in a study of cytomegalovirus exposure and HLA in healthy donors. Profiled with immunoSEQ multiplex PCR; TCRdb holds only in-frame clones, not every one. The sample contains 90,000 to 100,000 clones, 65% to 85% of which appear only once. The sequencing sample was made of PBMCs. These receptors all stem from a woman in her sixties or seventies in good health and CMV-seropositive. CDR3s include the opening cysteine and the closing phenylalanine or tryptophan. Fields, in order: clone size, J gene, D gene, V gene, CDR3 DNA, CDR3 protein. D genes are given only for firm matches. The size field is filled for only some rows; it gives once, few, many or a size class.

>-|TRBJ1-1|-|TRBV6-6
TGTGCCAGTACGTCTCCAGGGTATCTAGGTGAAGCTTTCTTT
CASTSPGYLGEAFF
>-|TRBJ1-1|-|TRBV4-1
TGCGCCAGCAGCCCGGGGGGGGAAGTGAACACTGAAGCTTTCTTT
CASSPGGEVNTEAFF
>-|TRBJ2-7|-|TRBV6-1
TGTGCCAGCCAGGCAGTCTACGAGCAGTACTTC
CASQAVYEQYF
>few|TRBJ1-5|TRBD1|TRBV6-6
TGTGCCAGCATCGATGTGGGACAGGGTTACAATCAGCCCCAGCATTTT
CASIDVGQGYNQPQHF
>-|TRBJ1-1|-|TRBV5-5
TGTGCCAGCAGCTTTGGAGGGATTAACACTGAAGCTTTCTTT
CASSFGGINTEAFF
>few|TRBJ1-4|-|TRBV2
TGTGCCAGCAGGATGAGGGGGACTAATGAAAAACTGTTTTTT
CASRMRGTNEKLFF
>-|TRBJ2-1|TRBD2|TRBV15
TGTGCCACCAGCGACGTATGGGGGGGAGGGCCCCGTGAGCAGTTCTTC
CATSDVWGGGPREQFF
>-|TRBJ1-1|-|TRBV6-1
TGTGCCAGCAGTGACAGGGTTCCTGAAGCTTTCTTT
CASSDRVPEAFF
>-|TRBJ1-5|-|TRBV15
TGTGCCACCAGCAGGAGAGGAGGGGTAGGCCAGCCCCAGCATTTT
CATSRRGGVGQPQHF
>many|TRBJ1-4|TRBD1|TRBV4-2
TGTGCCAGCAGCCAAGATGGGGTGGGGACAGGGCTTGAAAAACTGTTTTTT
CASSQDGVGTGLEKLFF
>once|TRBJ2-2|-|TRBV7-7
TGTGCTAGCAGCTTATTGTCTAGCTTCCCCCCCGGGGAGCTGTTTTTT
CASSLLSSFPPGELFF
>-|TRBJ1-1|TRBD1|TRBV5-4
TGTGCCAGCAGTTCGACAGGGGAGGGGACTGAAGCTTTCTTT
CASSSTGEGTEAFF
>-|TRBJ2-1|TRBD2|TRBV12-5
TGTGCTAGTGGTTTTGGACTAGCGGGGGGGAGCTCCTACAATGAGCAGTTCTTC
CASGFGLAGGSSYNEQFF
>-|TRBJ2-7|TRBD1|TRBV27
TGTGCCAGCAGTTTTACTTGGACAGGGACCTACGAGCAGTACTTC
CASSFTWTGTYEQYF
>-|TRBJ1-1|-|TRBV18
TGTGCCAGCTCAGTAGACTGGACAGTGAACACTGAAGCTTTCTTT
CASSVDWTVNTEAFF
>once|TRBJ2-5|-|TRBV10-3
TGTGCCATCAGCGGGGGGCGGGGAGAGACCCAGTACTTC
CAISGGRGETQYF
>-|TRBJ1-1|-|TRBV7-2
TGTGCCAGCAGCATTAACCACAGGAGTGCGGAAGCTTTCTTT
CASSINHRSAEAFF
>-|TRBJ1-4|-|TRBV9
TGTGCCAGCAGCGTAGTCGGGGGACCAAATGAAAAACTGTTTTTT
CASSVVGGPNEKLFF
>few|TRBJ2-5|TRBD2|TRBV11-1
TGTGCCAGCAGCCCAACAAGACTAGCGGGAGGGGGAGAGACCCAGTACTTC
CASSPTRLAGGGETQYF
>-|TRBJ2-7|-|TRBV5-1
TGCGCCAGCAGCTCGGCGACAGCGAGCTACGAGCAGTACTTC
CASSSATASYEQYF
>-|TRBJ2-6|TRBD1|TRBV29-1
TGCAGCGTTGGACAGGGTTCCTCTGGGGCCAACGTCCTGACTTTC
CSVGQGSSGANVLTF
>-|TRBJ1-5|TRBD1|TRBV19
TGTGCCACTACAGAGGCTGGGACAGTTAATCAGCCCCAGCATTTT
CATTEAGTVNQPQHF
>-|TRBJ2-7|TRBD2|TRBV27
TGTGCCAGCAGTCTGTCCGGTAGTGGCGGGAGCTCCTACGAGCAGTACTTC
CASSLSGSGGSSYEQYF
>few|TRBJ2-2|TRBD2|TRBV7-9
TGTGCCAGCGGCGGGAGTATCTCCGGGGAGCTGTTTTTT
CASGGSISGELFF
>-|TRBJ1-1|TRBD1|TRBV18
TGTGCCAGCTCACTCAACCGCGGACAGGGCACTGAAGCTTTCTTT
CASSLNRGQGTEAFF
>-|TRBJ1-5|-|TRBV5-6
TGTGCCAGCAGCCTCCTAAGCCAGCCCCAGCATTTT
CASSLLSQPQHF
>many|TRBJ1-1|TRBD1|TRBV10-1
TGCGCCTTGGCGGACAGGGGTCCTGAAGCTTTCTTT
CALADRGPEAFF
>-|TRBJ1-5|-|TRBV28
TGTGCCAGCAGTTTCCAGGGTCGGGGCAATCAGCCCCAGCATTTT
CASSFQGRGNQPQHF
>-|TRBJ1-1|-|TRBV5-4
TGTGCCAGCAGCTTGGGACAGGTAGGCACTGAAGCTTTCTTT
CASSLGQVGTEAFF
>large|TRBJ1-1|-|TRBV5-6
TGTGCCAGCAGCTTAGCAGGACTGGACACTGAAGCTTTCTTT
CASSLAGLDTEAFF
>-|TRBJ1-3|-|TRBV5-4
TGTGCCAGCAGCTTGGCGTCCAGGGGTGGAAACACCATATATTTT
CASSLASRGGNTIYF
>-|TRBJ1-2|-|TRBV7-2
TGTGCCAGCAGCTTAGTTTTTCGGACAGCGTATGGCTACACCTTC
CASSLVFRTAYGYTF
>-|TRBJ1-4|-|TRBV4-1
TGCGCCAGCAGTCACTCGTCCCTCCCAGGTCCCGGTCGGCCCCGGTACGAAAAACTGTTTTTT
CASSHSSLPGPGRPRYEKLFF
>-|TRBJ1-4|-|TRBV10-3
TGTGCCATCAGTGAGCGGACTAATGAAAAACTGTTTTTT
CAISERTNEKLFF
>-|TRBJ1-3|-|TRBV27
TGTGCCAGCAGTTTACAGGGAAGCTCTGGAAACACCATATATTTT
CASSLQGSSGNTIYF
>-|TRBJ1-3|TRBD1|TRBV19
TGTGCCAGTAGTATGTCCGTTCGAAGGGGGCTCTCTGGAAACACCATATATTTT
CASSMSVRRGLSGNTIYF
>-|TRBJ2-3|TRBD1|TRBV5-4
TGTGCCAGCAGCCCTGGACAGGGTCCAGATACGCAGTATTTT
CASSPGQGPDTQYF
>-|TRBJ1-2|TRBD1|TRBV29-1
TGCAGCGTTGGACAGGGGGTTGCCTATGGCTACACCTTC
CSVGQGVAYGYTF
>few|TRBJ2-3|-|TRBV6-1
TGTGCCAGCAGTGATCAGACGGGCGGGACAGATACGCAGTATTTT
CASSDQTGGTDTQYF
>-|TRBJ2-1|TRBD2|TRBV14
TGTGCCAGCAGCCAAGACTTGGGGACTACCCACAGGGAGCAGTTCTTC
CASSQDLGTTHREQFF
>-|TRBJ1-1|TRBD1|TRBV28
TGTGCCAGCAGTCCGGGACAGGGAGGCGACACTGAAGCTTTCTTT
CASSPGQGGDTEAFF
>-|TRBJ2-5|TRBD2|TRBV7-6
TGTGCCAGCAGCCTGCAGCGGGAGGGGAAAGAGACCCAGTACTTC
CASSLQREGKETQYF
>-|TRBJ2-2|-|TRBV13
TGTGCCAGCAGCTTAGGCCTCGGGGGGGAGCTGTTTTTT
CASSLGLGGELFF
>once|TRBJ1-2|TRBD1|TRBV5-1
TGCGCCAGCAGCTTGGGGGACAGGAGAACTAACTATGGCTACACCTTC
CASSLGDRRTNYGYTF
>-|TRBJ1-1|-|TRBV30
TGTGCCTGGACCCCCGGGGGGGTCCTCCTTTTACTTAACACTGAAGCTTTCTTT
CAWTPGGVLLLLNTEAFF
>few|TRBJ1-4|-|TRBV4-2
TGTGCCAGCAGTACCGGGGGGGTGGATGAAAAACTGTTTTTT
CASSTGGVDEKLFF
>-|TRBJ2-5|-|TRBV7-2
TGTGCCAGCAGCTCCAACCCGATGGCAGGGATAGAGACCCAGTACTTC
CASSSNPMAGIETQYF
>-|TRBJ2-7|TRBD1|TRBV5-1
TGCGCCAGCAGCATGGACAGGGGGAACTACGAGCAGTACTTC
CASSMDRGNYEQYF
>-|TRBJ1-1|-|TRBV6-5
TGTGCCAGCAGTTACTCTTGGGCTCTCCCTGAAGCTTTCTTT
CASSYSWALPEAFF
>-|TRBJ2-1|TRBD2|TRBV29-1
TGCAGCGTTGGCCTACTAGCGGTCTCCTACAATGAGCAGTTCTTC
CSVGLLAVSYNEQFF
>-|TRBJ1-5|-|TRBV19
TGTGCCAGTACCCAAACCGGATGGGAGAATCAGCCCCAGCATTTT
CASTQTGWENQPQHF
>medium-sized|TRBJ2-1|TRBD2|TRBV6-5
TGTGCCAGCAGTCCGACTAGCGGGGACTACAATGAGCAGTTCTTC
CASSPTSGDYNEQFF
>-|TRBJ2-7|TRBD2|TRBV27
TGTGCCAGCAAACCCGGGACTAGCGGGACCCTCGAGCAGTACTTC
CASKPGTSGTLEQYF
>-|TRBJ2-4|-|TRBV2
TGTGCCAGCAGTGAAGCCAGAGCCAAAAACATTCAGTACTTC
CASSEARAKNIQYF
>-|TRBJ2-7|-|TRBV5-1
TGCGCCAGCAGCTTGGCCGGAGGCAACCACTACGAGCAGTACTTC
CASSLAGGNHYEQYF
>-|TRBJ2-5|-|TRBV2
TGTGCCAGCGAGATCCGGGAAGCCCAGTACTTC
CASEIREAQYF
>-|TRBJ1-2|-|TRBV7-2
TGTGCCAGCAGCTCGGGTCGGAGGAACTATGGCTACACCTTC
CASSSGRRNYGYTF
>-|TRBJ1-1|-|TRBV29-1
TGCAGCGTCGGCGGGTTCACTGAAGCTTTCTTT
CSVGGFTEAFF
>-|TRBJ2-1|-|TRBV19
TGTGCCAGTAACCTCCTGGGGAGAGATGAGCAGTTCTTC
CASNLLGRDEQFF